A selection of T cell receptor beta chains follows, all from one sample in a study of blood T cell repertoires in COVID-19. TCRdb's table, derived via immunoSEQ multiplex PCR, lists solely in-frame clones and lacks some. The table includes about 170,000 clones, roughly 84% detected once. Sequencing used peripheral blood. The receptors derive from a woman at least 80 years old with active or convalescent COVID-19. CDR3s include the opening cysteine and the closing phenylalanine or tryptophan. A D gene is named only where the DNA matches it firmly. Clone size is given for some rows only: seen once, a few or many times, or a class if the clone is expanded.

J	size	D	V	DNA	CDR3
TRBJ2-7	NA	TRBD2	TRBV19	TGTGCCAGTAGTATACTCCCGGGAGGGCCTTACGAGCAGTACTTC	CASSILPGGPYEQYF
TRBJ2-2	NA	NA	TRBV6-2/TRBV6-3	TGTGCCAGCAGTTACAGGGGCGGGGACACCGGGGAGCTGTTTTTT	CASSYRGGDTGELFF
TRBJ2-5	once	NA	TRBV9	TGTGCCAGCAGCCAGACAGGACAAGAGACCCAGTACTTC	CASSQTGQETQYF
TRBJ1-6	NA	TRBD1	TRBV24-1	TGTGCCACCAGCCCCCAGGGGGCCGGTAATTCACCCCTCCACTTT	CATSPQGAGNSPLHF
TRBJ2-2	NA	NA	TRBV11-3	TGTGCCAGCAGCCCTGGGGCCAGGCAAGGGGAGCTGTTTTTT	CASSPGARQGELFF
TRBJ2-1	NA	NA	TRBV11-2	TGTGCCAGCAGCGCCTCTGGGGCTAATGAGCAGTTCTTC	CASSASGANEQFF
TRBJ1-1	NA	NA	TRBV15	TGTGCCACCAGCAGAGATTACGGGAACACTGAAGCTTTCTTT	CATSRDYGNTEAFF
TRBJ2-5	NA	NA	TRBV18	TGTGCCAGCTCACCACCGGGAGCGGAGACCCAGTACTTC	CASSPPGAETQYF
TRBJ2-7	few	TRBD1	TRBV28	TGTGCCAGTAGGACAGGGAGCTCCTACGAGCAGTACTTC	CASRTGSSYEQYF
TRBJ1-1	NA	NA	TRBV5-4	TGTGCCAGCAGTCCCGGCGGGACGGACACTGAAGCTTTCTTT	CASSPGGTDTEAFF
TRBJ1-2	NA	TRBD1	TRBV7-9	TGTGCCAGCAGCACACAGAAGGGACAGGTCTATGGCTACACCTTC	CASSTQKGQVYGYTF
TRBJ1-2	NA	TRBD1	TRBV2	TGTGCCAGCAGTAAAGTCCAGGGGGGTGGCTACACCTTC	CASSKVQGGGYTF
TRBJ1-5	NA	TRBD1	TRBV11-2	TGTGCCAGCAGCCACAATACAGGGGTGAATCAGCCCCAGCATTTT	CASSHNTGVNQPQHF
TRBJ1-5	NA	TRBD1	TRBV18	TGTGCCAGCTCACCACCGGGGGACAGGGCCCAACAGCCCCAGCATTTT	CASSPPGDRAQQPQHF
TRBJ1-3	few	TRBD1	TRBV2	TGTGCCAGCAGTGAAGTAAGAGTTTGGACAGGTGGCTCTGGAAACACCATATATTTT	CASSEVRVWTGGSGNTIYF
TRBJ2-7	NA	TRBD1	TRBV5-1	TGCGCCAGCAGCAGAGACAGGGGGACCTACGAGCAGTACTTC	CASSRDRGTYEQYF
TRBJ1-6	NA	NA	TRBV6-5	TGTGCCAGCAGCCGGGGACTAAATTCACCCCTCCACTTT	CASSRGLNSPLHF
TRBJ2-7	NA	TRBD2	TRBV7-3	TGTGCCAGCAGCTCGGGACTAGCGGGAGGCACGCAGTACTTC	CASSSGLAGGTQYF
TRBJ1-1	NA	TRBD1	TRBV2	TGTGCCAGCAGCGAATACAGGGGGGAGAACACTGAAGCTTTCTTT	CASSEYRGENTEAFF
TRBJ1-1	NA	TRBD1	TRBV5-4	TGTGCCAGCAGCTTGTTACAGACAGGGGTCACTGAAGCTTTCTTT	CASSLLQTGVTEAFF
TRBJ2-7	NA	NA	TRBV3-1/TRBV3-2	TGTGCCAGCAGCCGGGACATCCACTCCTACGAGCAGTACTTC	CASSRDIHSYEQYF
TRBJ1-1	NA	TRBD1	TRBV19	TGTGCCAGTACCCCGACAGGGGGGACTGAAGCTTTCTTT	CASTPTGGTEAFF
TRBJ2-7	NA	TRBD2	TRBV18	TGTGCCAGCTCACCTCAAACAGGGGCAGCGGGGGGCTACGAGCAGTACTTC	CASSPQTGAAGGYEQYF
TRBJ2-7	NA	TRBD2	TRBV7-7	TGTGCTAGCAGCGCCAGCCGGGAGGGCGAGCAGTACTTC	CASSASREGEQYF
TRBJ2-7	NA	TRBD2	TRBV5-4	TGTGCCAGCAGCGGGGGGGCTAGCGGGAGTATCGACGAGCAGTACTTC	CASSGGASGSIDEQYF
TRBJ2-3	NA	NA	TRBV6-5	TGTGCCAGCGGGAGATATACAGATACGCAGTATTTT	CASGRYTDTQYF
TRBJ2-7	few	TRBD2	TRBV11-2	TGTGCCAGCAGCCGAGGGACTAGCGGGAGGTCTTACGAGCAGTACTTC	CASSRGTSGRSYEQYF